The 25 T cell receptor beta chains listed next were all sequenced from one sample in a study of cytomegalovirus exposure and HLA in healthy donors. Profiling relied on immunoSEQ multiplex PCR, and the TCRdb table lists in-frame clones only, not all of them. The sample records about 110,000 clones, under 85% being singletons. Sequencing was performed on PBMCs. These receptor sequences come from a young woman in good health and CMV-seronegative.

CDR3 nucleotides: TGTGCCAGCAGCTTAGGGACTAGCGGTACCTCAGGGACCCAGTACTTC. The encoded protein is CASSLGTSGTSGTQYF. V is TRBV5-4 and J is TRBJ2-5; 11 nucleotides match TRBD2. CDR1 and CDR2 from the germline V gene are SGHNT and YYREEE (reference sequence). This CDR3 contains 16 residues. Trimming cost V 2 bases and J 7 bases; bases outside gene matches: 10. The full variable domain, completed using reference TRBV5-4 and TRBJ2-5, is ETGVTQSPTHLIKTRGQQVTLRCSSQSGHNTVSWYQQALGQGPQFIFQYYREEENGRGNFPPRFSGLQFPNYSSELNVNALELDDSALYLCASSLGTSGTSGTQYFGPGTRLLVL.

The rearrangement joins TRBV6-5 to TRBJ1-6; a weak D match, TRBD1 (6 bases). In germline, CDR1 is MNHEY, CDR2 SVGAGI. Trimming stripped 0 bases from V and 13 bases from J, with 10 bases between. The CDR3 spans 13 residues. The CDR3 region is CASSYSQGTPLHF. The CDR3 DNA reads TGTGCCAGCAGTTACTCGCAGGGGACCCCCCTCCACTTT.

The chain employs TRBV10-2 and TRBJ1-1, with D perhaps TRBD1 (6 bases). Germline CDR1 is WSHSY and CDR2 is SAAADI. The CDR3 is 15 amino acids. Trimming left V 0 bases short and J 1 base short, with 9 bases between. Written as DNA, the CDR3 is TGCGCCAGCAGTGAGTCGGGCAGGGGGAACACTGAAGCTTTCTTT. Its protein is CASSESGRGNTEAFF.

The chain carries TRBV7-6 and TRBJ2-3; D may be TRBD2 (6 bases). Trimming shortened V by 1 base and J by 3 bases, and 14 bases separated the two germline ends. Germline CDR1 is SGHVS and CDR2 is FNYEAQ. The CDR3 totals 16 residues. CDR3 residues: CASSLVGRGRTDTQYF. The DNA for the CDR3 is TGTGCCAGCAGCTTAGTCGGGCGGGGAAGGACAGATACGCAGTATTTT.

This clone has only a few counts. The J gene is TRBJ2-2, the V gene TRBV27, with D maybe TRBD1 (6 bases). The V end lost 5 bases, the J end lost 6 bases, and 10 bases lay between the germline ends. The CDR3 is made up of 13 amino acids. Germline V gene data show CDR1 as MNHEY and CDR2 as SMNVEV (reference sequence). CDR3 in amino acids: CASSHRVSGELFF. DNA for the CDR3: TGTGCCAGCAGTCACAGGGTTTCCGGGGAGCTGTTTTTT.

This clone has only one observation. The CDR3 DNA is TGTGCCAGCAGGGAGACTAGCGAAGAGACCCAGTACTTC. Residues: CASRETSEETQYF. This rearrangement joins TRBV7-9 to TRBJ2-5; TRBD2 matches 8 bases. V was clipped by 6 bases and J by 3 bases; unmatched bases: 3. The length of the CDR3 is 13 residues. The germline CDR1 and CDR2 sequences are SEHNR and FQNEAQ (reference sequence).

V usage is TRBV29-1 and J usage is TRBJ2-5, with D perhaps TRBD1 (6 bases). The germline CDR1 and CDR2 sequences are SQVTM and ANQGSEA. This CDR3 has 17 amino acids. Between the trimmed V and J ends, which lost 0 bases and 2 bases, there was a span of 19 bases. Here the CDR3 DNA reads TGCAGCGTTGAAGATCCTCAGCCGGGACAAAATCAAGAGACCCAGTACTTC. This encodes CSVEDPQPGQNQETQYF.

The chain is built from TRBV20-1 and TRBJ2-1; maybe TRBD1 (7 bases). With 6 bases removed from V and 9 bases from J, the gap between germline ends came to 12 bases. This CDR3 contains 11 residues. Germline lookup yields CDR1 DFQATT and CDR2 SNEGSKA (reference sequence). The CDR3 reads CSAYRGGEQFF. The CDR3 DNA sequence: TGCAGTGCGTACAGGGGAGGTGAGCAGTTCTTC.

On this clone: Other nucleotide sequences from this sample produce the same CDR3. The chain employs TRBV30 and TRBJ2-2; 10 bases line up with TRBD2. CDR3 size: 16 residues. The germline CDR1 and CDR2 sequences are GTSNPN and SVGIG (reference sequence). Losses at the gene ends were 0 bases for V and 6 bases for J; bases not matched to a gene: 7. The CDR3 is CAWSVLSGGASGELFF. CDR3 in DNA: TGTGCCTGGAGTGTACTCAGCGGGGGGGCCTCCGGGGAGCTGTTTTTT. The variable domain in full, with the rest retrieved from reference TRBV30 and TRBJ2-2, is SQTIHQWPATLVQPVGSPLSLECTVEGTSNPNLYWYRQAAGRGLQLLFYSVGIGQISSEVPQNLSASRPQDRQFILSSKKLLLSDSGFYLCAWSVLSGGASGELFFGEGSRLTVL.

J is TRBJ1-5 and V is TRBV19; 7 bases match TRBD1. V lost 7 bases and J lost 2; bases outside the gene matches: 8. The germline CDR1 and CDR2 sequences are LNHDA and SQIVND (reference sequence). The CDR3 contains 15 residues. CDR3 loop: CASTITGTGNQPQHF. CDR3 coding DNA: TGTGCCAGTACCATTACCGGGACAGGCAATCAGCCCCAGCATTTT.

V and J are TRBV12-5 and TRBJ2-5; tentatively, D is TRBD2 (7 bases). Germline assignment: CDR1 LGHNT and CDR2 FRNRAP. Trimming removed 8 bases from V and 7 bases from J, with 17 bases in between. The CDR3 runs 13 residues. CDR3 sequence reads: CASSLGGGRTQYF. The CDR3 DNA sequence: TGTGCTAGTTCCCTCGGCGGGGGCCGGACCCAGTACTTC.

This clone was seen only a few times. The chain recombines TRBV6-1 with TRBJ2-1; a weak D match, TRBD2 (6 bases). The CDR3 loop spans 11 amino acids. Trimming removed 11 bases from V and 9 bases from J, with 14 bases in between. Germline V gene sequence: CDR1 MNHNS, CDR2 SASEGT. The CDR3 here is CAGGENGEQFF. As DNA, the CDR3 is TGTGCCGGAGGGGAGAATGGTGAGCAGTTCTTC.

The chain recombines TRBV6-4 with TRBJ1-5; possible D gene TRBD1, 5 bases. Germline V gene lookup returns CDR1 MRHNA and CDR2 SNTAGT. Deletions cut 7 bases from V and 5 bases from J, with 21 bases between. The CDR3 totals 16 residues. CDR3 in amino acids: CASNRIGVSGDQPQHF. For the CDR3, the DNA is TGTGCCAGCAATCGGATAGGGGTCTCGGGGGATCAGCCCCAGCATTTT.

This chain links TRBV4-1 with TRBJ1-4, with a weak D call TRBD1 (6 bases). The V gene's germline CDR1 is MGHRA and CDR2 YSYEKL. Trimming took off 4 bases at V and 8 bases at J, with 14 bases between the two ends. The CDR3 consists of 14 residues. CDR3: CASSLRQAEEKLFF. The CDR3 nucleotides read TGCGCCAGCAGCCTCCGACAGGCTGAGGAAAAACTGTTTTTT.

This chain uses TRBV5-6 with TRBJ2-2; the match to TRBD1 covers 9 bases. Trimming took 3 bases from V and 5 from J; bases not matched to a gene: 8. CDR3 length: 16 residues. Germline V CDR1 and CDR2: SGHDT, YYEEEE. The CDR3 region has the DNA TGTGCCAGCAGCTCGACAGGGGGAAGAGGGACCGGGGAGCTGTTTTTT. It specifies CASSSTGGRGTGELFF.

The rearrangement uses TRBV2 and TRBJ1-2; tentative D call: TRBD1 (6 bases). The V end lost 7 bases, the J end lost 1 base, and 16 bases lay between the germline ends. CDR1 is SNHLY and CDR2 is FYNNEI in the germline V gene. This CDR3 is 15 amino acids long. CDR3 sequence reads: CASMLGHRYNYGYTF. The CDR3 DNA reads as TGTGCCAGCATGTTGGGACACCGCTATAACTATGGCTACACCTTC.

This sequence joins TRBV30 and TRBJ1-1; a possible D gene is TRBD1 (6 bases). This CDR3 spans 14 amino acids. Trimming cost V 4 bases and J 0 bases, with 12 bases left between them. Germline lookup yields CDR1 GTSNPN and CDR2 SVGIG (reference sequence). The CDR3 DNA is TGTGCCTGGATGGGGGCCGCGATGAACACTGAAGCTTTCTTT. This encodes CAWMGAAMNTEAFF.

The V and J genes are TRBV5-1 and TRBJ2-1, with TRBD1 as a possible D gene (5 bases). CDR1 is SGHRS, CDR2 YFSETQ, per germline. There are 14 residues in the CDR3. V lost 1 base and J lost 2, with 7 bases in between. The CDR3 bases are TGCGCCAGCAGCTTGTCAGGGACCTACAATGAGCAGTTCTTC. It yields the protein CASSLSGTYNEQFF. The whole variable domain, remainder taken from reference TRBV5-1 and TRBJ2-1, is KAGVTQTPRYLIKTRGQQVTLSCSPISGHRSVSWYQQTPGQGLQFLFEYFSETQRNKGNFPGRFSGRQFSNSRSEMNVSTLELGDSALYLCASSLSGTYNEQFFGPGTRLTVL.

The chain joins TRBV19 to TRBJ2-7; 11 nucleotides match TRBD1. The CDR3 is 14 amino acids. Germline V lookup: CDR1 LNHDA, CDR2 SQIVND (reference sequence). V shed 4 bases, J shed 2 bases, and the junction held 1 base outside the gene matches. The CDR3 reads CASSTGQGAYEQYF. CDR3 nucleotide sequence: TGTGCCAGTAGTACGGGACAGGGGGCCTACGAGCAGTACTTC.

This sequence joins TRBV7-8 and TRBJ2-2, with a weak D call TRBD2 (6 bases). This CDR3 comprises 13 residues. Germline CDR1 and CDR2: SGHVS and FQNEAQ. V was trimmed by 4 bases and J by 5 bases, leaving 8 bases between them. The CDR3 sequence is CASSYGGTGELFF. The DNA of the CDR3 is TGTGCCAGCAGCTATGGAGGGACCGGGGAGCTGTTTTTT. The whole variable domain, remainder taken from reference TRBV7-8 and TRBJ2-2, is GAGVSQSPRYKVAKRGQDVALRCDPISGHVSLFWYQQALGQGPEFLTYFQNEAQLDKSGLPSDRFFAERPEGSVSTLKIQRTQQEDSAVYLCASSYGGTGELFFGEGSRLTVL.

This chain links TRBV11-2 with TRBJ1-5; D is ambiguous. CDR1 is SGHAT, CDR2 FQNNGV, per germline. V lost 5 bases and J 2 bases, leaving 10 bases between the germline ends. CDR3 size: 14 residues. The CDR3: CASSTVSGNQPQHF. CDR3 sequence (DNA): TGTGCCAGCAGCACCGTTTCAGGCAATCAGCCCCAGCATTTT.

The V call is TRBV28, the J call TRBJ1-2; D not certain. The length of the CDR3 is 13 residues. CDR1 is MDHEN, CDR2 SYDVKM, per germline. The V gene lost 7 bases and the J gene lost 7 bases, with 16 bases spanning the gap. CDR3 protein: CASTTPNGGGYTF. In DNA, the CDR3 is TGTGCCAGCACGACACCCAATGGAGGTGGCTACACCTTC.

The rearrangement uses TRBV5-5 and TRBJ1-1; weak D call: TRBD1 (5 bases). Germline values: CDR1 SGHKS, CDR2 YYEKEE (reference sequence). V lost 1 base and J 3 bases, leaving 7 bases between the germline ends. The CDR3 covers 13 residues. The CDR3 region has the DNA TGTGCCAGCAGCTTGTGGGGGGACACTGAAGCTTTCTTT. Its protein is CASSLWGDTEAFF.

The rearrangement joins TRBV29-1 to TRBJ2-1, with D hard to call. Germline CDR1 SQVTM, CDR2 ANQGSEA. V dropped 5 bases and J dropped 1 base, with 9 bases sitting between them. This CDR3 has 13 amino acids. This chain's CDR3 is CSVSPFSYNEQFF. CDR3 coding DNA: TGCAGCGTTAGCCCATTTTCCTACAATGAGCAGTTCTTC.

CDR3 DNA sequence: TGTGCCAGCAGCCCACGGCTGGGCGGGAGCAATCAGCCCCAGCATTTT. This sequence encodes CASSPRLGGSNQPQHF. The V gene is TRBV27, the J gene TRBJ1-5; no clear D gene. The CDR3 length is 16 residues. With 6 bases removed from V and 1 base from J, the gap between germline ends came to 16 bases. The germline gives CDR1 MNHEY, CDR2 SMNVEV (reference sequence).